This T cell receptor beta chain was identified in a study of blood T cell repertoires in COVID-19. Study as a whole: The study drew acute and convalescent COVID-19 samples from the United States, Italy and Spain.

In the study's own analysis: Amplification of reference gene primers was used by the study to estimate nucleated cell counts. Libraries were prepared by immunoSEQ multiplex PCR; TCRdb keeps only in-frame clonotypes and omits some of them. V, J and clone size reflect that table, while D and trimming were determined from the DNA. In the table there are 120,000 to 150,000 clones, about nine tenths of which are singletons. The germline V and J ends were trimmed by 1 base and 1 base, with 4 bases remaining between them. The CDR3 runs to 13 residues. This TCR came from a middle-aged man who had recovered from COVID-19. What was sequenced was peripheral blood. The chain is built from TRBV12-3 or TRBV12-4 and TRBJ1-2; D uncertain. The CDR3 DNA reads TGTGCCAGCAGTTTAGGGAGTAACTATGGCTACACCTTC. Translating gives CASSLGSNYGYTF.